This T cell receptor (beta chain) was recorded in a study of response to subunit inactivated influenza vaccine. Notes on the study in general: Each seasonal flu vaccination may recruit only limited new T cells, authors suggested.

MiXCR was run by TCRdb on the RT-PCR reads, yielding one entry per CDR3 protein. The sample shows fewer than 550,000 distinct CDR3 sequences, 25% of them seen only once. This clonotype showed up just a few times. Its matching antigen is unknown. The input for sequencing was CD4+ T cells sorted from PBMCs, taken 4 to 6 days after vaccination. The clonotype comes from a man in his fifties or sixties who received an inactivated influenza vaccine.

This chain's CDR3 is CASSPAFLGPYEQYF. The DNA of the CDR3 is TGTGCCAGCAGCCCAGCTTTCTTAGGCCCCTACGAGCAGTACTTC. The V gene is TRBV4-2, the J gene TRBJ2-7; D is unclear. V dropped 4 bases and J dropped 2 bases, with 15 bases sitting between them. The CDR3 is 15 residues long. CDR1 and CDR2 (germline): LGHNA, YNFKEQ.